The clone carrying this TCR beta chain has only a few counts. What it binds is not known. This sample stems from a study of vaccination and CD4 T cells after COVID-19. Trimming cost V 4 bases and J 4 bases; bases outside gene matches: 10. Germline V gene lookup returns CDR1 GTSNPN and CDR2 SVGIG (reference sequence). CDR3 length: 15 amino acids. Cultured CD4+ T cells had their DNA profiled by the Oncomine TCR Beta short-read assay. MiXCR was run by TCRdb on the PCR reads, yielding one entry per CDR3 protein. The sample shows 17,000 or so distinct CDR3 sequences, around 30% of them seen only once. Stated treatment: roughly nine-day PBMC culture with coronavirus spike peptide pools or control peptides (ViraFEST assay).

J is TRBJ1-5 and V is TRBV30, with 7 bases identical to TRBD1. This TCR was recovered from a human donor with COVID-19. Specimen: cultured CD4+ T cells from blood. The CDR3 is CAWTPGGTENQPQHF. CDR3 sequence (DNA): TGTGCCTGGACCCCGGGAGGGACAGAAAATCAGCCCCAGCATTTT.